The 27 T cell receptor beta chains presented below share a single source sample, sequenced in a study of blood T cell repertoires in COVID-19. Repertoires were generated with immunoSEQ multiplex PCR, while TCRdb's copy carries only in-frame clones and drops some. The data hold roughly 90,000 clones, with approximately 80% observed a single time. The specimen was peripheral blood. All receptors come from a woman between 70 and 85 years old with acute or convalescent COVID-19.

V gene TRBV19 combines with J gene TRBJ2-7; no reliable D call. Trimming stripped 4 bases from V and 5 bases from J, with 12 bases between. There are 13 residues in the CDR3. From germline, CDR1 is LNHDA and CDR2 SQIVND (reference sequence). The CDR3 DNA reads TGTGCCAGTAGTAGGCAAATTGGAGACGAGCAGTACTTC. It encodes CASSRQIGDEQYF.

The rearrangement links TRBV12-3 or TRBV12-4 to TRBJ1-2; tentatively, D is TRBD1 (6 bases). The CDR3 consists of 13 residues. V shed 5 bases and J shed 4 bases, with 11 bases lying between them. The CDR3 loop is CASSPGQSYGYTF. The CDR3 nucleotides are TGTGCCAGCAGTCCTGGACAGTCCTATGGCTACACCTTC.

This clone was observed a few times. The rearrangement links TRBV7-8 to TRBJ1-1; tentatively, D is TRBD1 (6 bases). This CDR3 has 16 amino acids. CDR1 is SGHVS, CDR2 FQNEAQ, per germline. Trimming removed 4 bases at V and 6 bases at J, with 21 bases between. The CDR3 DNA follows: TGTGCCAGCAGCTCGTCGGTCGGGGGGCTGGGCGCTGAAGCTTTCTTT. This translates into CASSSSVGGLGAEAFF. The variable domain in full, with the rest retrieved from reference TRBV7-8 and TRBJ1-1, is GAGVSQSPRYKVAKRGQDVALRCDPISGHVSLFWYQQALGQGPEFLTYFQNEAQLDKSGLPSDRFFAERPEGSVSTLKIQRTQQEDSAVYLCASSSSVGGLGAEAFFGQGTRLTVV.

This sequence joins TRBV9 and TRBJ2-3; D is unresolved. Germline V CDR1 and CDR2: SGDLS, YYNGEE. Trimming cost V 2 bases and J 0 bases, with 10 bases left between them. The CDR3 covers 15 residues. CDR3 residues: CASSVYRASTDTQYF. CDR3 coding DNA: TGTGCCAGCAGCGTTTACAGAGCTAGCACAGATACGCAGTATTTT.

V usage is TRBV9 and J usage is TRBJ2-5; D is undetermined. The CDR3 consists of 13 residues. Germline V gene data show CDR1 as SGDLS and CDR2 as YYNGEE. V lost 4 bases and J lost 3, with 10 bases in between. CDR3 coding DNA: TGTGCCAGCAGCCAAACTTTTGAAGAGACCCAGTACTTC. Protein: CASSQTFEETQYF.

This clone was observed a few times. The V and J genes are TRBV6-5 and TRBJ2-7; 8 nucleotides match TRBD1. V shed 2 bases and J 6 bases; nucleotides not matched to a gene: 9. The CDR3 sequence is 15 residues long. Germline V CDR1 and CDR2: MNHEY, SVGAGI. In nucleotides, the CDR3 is TGTGCCAGCAGTTACACCGGACAGGGTAAAGGCGAGCAGTACTTC. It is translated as CASSYTGQGKGEQYF.

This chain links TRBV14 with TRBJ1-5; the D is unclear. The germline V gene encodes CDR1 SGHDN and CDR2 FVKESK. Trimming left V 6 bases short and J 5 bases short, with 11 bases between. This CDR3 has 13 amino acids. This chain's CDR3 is CASSLDGDQPQHF. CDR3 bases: TGTGCCAGCAGTCTCGACGGAGATCAGCCCCAGCATTTT.

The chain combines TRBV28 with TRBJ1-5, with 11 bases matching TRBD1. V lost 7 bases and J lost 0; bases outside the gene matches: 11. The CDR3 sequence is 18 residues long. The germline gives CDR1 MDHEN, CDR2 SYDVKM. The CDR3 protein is CASTSPGQGGYSNQPQHF. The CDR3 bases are TGTGCCAGCACATCTCCGGGACAGGGGGGATATAGCAATCAGCCCCAGCATTTT.

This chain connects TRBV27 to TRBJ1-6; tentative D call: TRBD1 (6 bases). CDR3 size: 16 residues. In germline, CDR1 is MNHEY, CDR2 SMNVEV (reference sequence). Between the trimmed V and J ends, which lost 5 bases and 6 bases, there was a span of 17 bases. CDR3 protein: CASSPVRRGANSPLHF. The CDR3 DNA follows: TGTGCCAGCAGTCCCGTGAGACGGGGGGCTAATTCACCCCTCCACTTT.

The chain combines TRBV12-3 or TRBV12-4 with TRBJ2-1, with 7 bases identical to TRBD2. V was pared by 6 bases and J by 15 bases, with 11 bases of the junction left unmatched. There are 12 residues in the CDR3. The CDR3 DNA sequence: TGTGCCAGCAGGAAGCGGGAACCATCCCCGTTCTTC. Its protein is CASRKREPSPFF.

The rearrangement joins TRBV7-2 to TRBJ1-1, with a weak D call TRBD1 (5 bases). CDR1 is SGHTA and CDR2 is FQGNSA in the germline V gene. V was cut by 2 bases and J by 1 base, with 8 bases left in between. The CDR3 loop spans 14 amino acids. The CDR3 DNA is TGTGCCAGCAGCTTACGGAGGGGGAACACTGAAGCTTTCTTT. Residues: CASSLRRGNTEAFF.

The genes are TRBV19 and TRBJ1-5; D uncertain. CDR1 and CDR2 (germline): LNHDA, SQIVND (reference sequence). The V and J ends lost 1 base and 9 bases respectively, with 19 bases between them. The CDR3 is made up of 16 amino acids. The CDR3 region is CASSIGALALRRPQHF. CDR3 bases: TGTGCCAGTAGTATAGGGGCTTTGGCACTTCGACGGCCCCAGCATTTT.

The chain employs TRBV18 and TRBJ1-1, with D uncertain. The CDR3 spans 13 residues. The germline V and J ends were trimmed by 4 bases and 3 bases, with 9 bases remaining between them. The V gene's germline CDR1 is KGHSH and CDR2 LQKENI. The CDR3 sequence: CASSLDADTEAFF. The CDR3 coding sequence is TGTGCCAGCTCACTTGACGCGGACACTGAAGCTTTCTTT.

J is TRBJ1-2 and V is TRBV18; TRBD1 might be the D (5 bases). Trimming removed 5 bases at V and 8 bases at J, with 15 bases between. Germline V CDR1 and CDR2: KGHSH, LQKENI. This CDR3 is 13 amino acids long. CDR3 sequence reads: CASSDRQKGGYTF. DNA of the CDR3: TGTGCCAGCTCAGACAGACAAAAGGGGGGCTACACCTTC.

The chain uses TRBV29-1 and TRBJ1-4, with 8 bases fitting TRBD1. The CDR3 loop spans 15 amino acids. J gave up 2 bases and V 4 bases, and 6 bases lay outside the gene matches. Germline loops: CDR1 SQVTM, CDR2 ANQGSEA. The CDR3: CSVVSRGPTNEKLFF. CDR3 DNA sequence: TGCAGCGTTGTTTCCAGGGGGCCCACTAATGAAAAACTGTTTTTT.

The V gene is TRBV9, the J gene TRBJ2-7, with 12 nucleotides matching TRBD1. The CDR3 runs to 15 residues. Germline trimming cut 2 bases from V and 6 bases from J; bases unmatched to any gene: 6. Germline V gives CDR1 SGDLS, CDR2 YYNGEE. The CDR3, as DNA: TGTGCCAGCAGCGTCTCCGGGACAGGGGGCGTCGAGCAGTACTTC. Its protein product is CASSVSGTGGVEQYF.

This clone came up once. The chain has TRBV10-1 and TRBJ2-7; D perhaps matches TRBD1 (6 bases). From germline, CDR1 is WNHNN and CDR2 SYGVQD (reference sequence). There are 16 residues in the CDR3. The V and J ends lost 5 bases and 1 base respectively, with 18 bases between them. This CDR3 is CASSTTPLGASYEQYF. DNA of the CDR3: TGCGCCAGCAGTACAACACCTTTGGGGGCATCCTACGAGCAGTACTTC.

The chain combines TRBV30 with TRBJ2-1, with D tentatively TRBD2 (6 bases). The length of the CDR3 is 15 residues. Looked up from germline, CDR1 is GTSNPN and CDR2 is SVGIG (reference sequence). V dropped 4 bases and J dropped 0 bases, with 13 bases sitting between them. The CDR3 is CAWTGAGPSYNEQFF. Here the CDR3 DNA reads TGTGCCTGGACCGGCGCGGGACCCTCCTACAATGAGCAGTTCTTC.

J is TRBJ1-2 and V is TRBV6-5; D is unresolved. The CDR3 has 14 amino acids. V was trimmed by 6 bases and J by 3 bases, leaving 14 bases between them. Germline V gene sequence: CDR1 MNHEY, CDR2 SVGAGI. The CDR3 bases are TGTGCCAGCAGCGCACTAGGAGTGGACTATGGCTACACCTTC. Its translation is CASSALGVDYGYTF.

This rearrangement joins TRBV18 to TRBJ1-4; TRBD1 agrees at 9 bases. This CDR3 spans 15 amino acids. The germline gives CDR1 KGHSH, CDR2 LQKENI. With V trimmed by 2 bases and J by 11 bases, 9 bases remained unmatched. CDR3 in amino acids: CASSPRGDREDKLFF. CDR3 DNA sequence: TGTGCCAGCTCACCAAGGGGGGACAGGGAGGACAAACTGTTTTTT.

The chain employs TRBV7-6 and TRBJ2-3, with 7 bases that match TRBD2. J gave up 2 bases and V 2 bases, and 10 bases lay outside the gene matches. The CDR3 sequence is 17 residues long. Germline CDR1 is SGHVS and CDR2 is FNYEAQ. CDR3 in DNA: TGTGCCAGCAGCTTATTTGTGGGGGGGAACCCCACAGATACGCAGTATTTT. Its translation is CASSLFVGGNPTDTQYF.

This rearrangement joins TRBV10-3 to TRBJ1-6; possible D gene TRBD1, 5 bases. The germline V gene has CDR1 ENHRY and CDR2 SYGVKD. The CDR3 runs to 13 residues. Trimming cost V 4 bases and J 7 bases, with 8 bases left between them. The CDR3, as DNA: TGTGCCATCAGTGGACAGCAAAATTCACCCCTCCACTTT. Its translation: CAISGQQNSPLHF.

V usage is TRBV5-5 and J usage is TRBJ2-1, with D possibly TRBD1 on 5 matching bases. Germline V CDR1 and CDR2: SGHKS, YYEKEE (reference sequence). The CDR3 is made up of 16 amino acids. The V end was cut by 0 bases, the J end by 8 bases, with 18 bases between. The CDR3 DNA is TGTGCCAGCAGCTTGGAAAAATCAGGGTGGTACGATGAGCAGTTCTTC. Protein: CASSLEKSGWYDEQFF.

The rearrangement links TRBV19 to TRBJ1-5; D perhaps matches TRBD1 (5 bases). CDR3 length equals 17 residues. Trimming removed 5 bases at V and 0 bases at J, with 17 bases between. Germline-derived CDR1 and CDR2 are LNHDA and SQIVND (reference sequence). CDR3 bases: TGTGCCAGTAGTCAACGGGACTCCTGGAGTAGCAATCAGCCCCAGCATTTT. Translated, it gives CASSQRDSWSSNQPQHF.

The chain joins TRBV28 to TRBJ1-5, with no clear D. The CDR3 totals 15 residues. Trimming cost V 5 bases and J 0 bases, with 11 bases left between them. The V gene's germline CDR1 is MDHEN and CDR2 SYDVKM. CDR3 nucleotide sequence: TGTGCCAGCAGTGAGGGATTCTTTAGCAATCAGCCCCAGCATTTT. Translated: CASSEGFFSNQPQHF.

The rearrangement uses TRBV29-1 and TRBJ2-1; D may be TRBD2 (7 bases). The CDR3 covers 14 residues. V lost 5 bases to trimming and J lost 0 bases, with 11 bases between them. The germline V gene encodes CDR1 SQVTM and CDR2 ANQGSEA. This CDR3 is CSVKGGNSYNEQFF. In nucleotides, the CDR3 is TGCAGCGTTAAGGGGGGGAACTCCTACAATGAGCAGTTCTTC.

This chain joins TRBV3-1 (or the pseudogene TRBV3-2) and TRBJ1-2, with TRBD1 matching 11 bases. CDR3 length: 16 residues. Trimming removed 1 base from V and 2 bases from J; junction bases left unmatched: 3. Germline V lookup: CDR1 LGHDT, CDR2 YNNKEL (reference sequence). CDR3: CASSQVGTGGNYGYTF. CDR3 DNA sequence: TGTGCCAGCAGCCAAGTTGGGACAGGGGGAAACTATGGCTACACCTTC.